This T cell receptor (beta chain) was sequenced in a study of blood T cells in healthy people across ages. General study results and limits: Observed TCR beta diversity per million T cells went down as age went up. This fall followed a roughly linear course with age. With naive T cell percentage, TCR beta diversity showed a strong correlation. The long-lived group displayed more naive CD4+ cells, plus higher diversity, than the aged donors did.

As for this clonotype: As yet, its antigen is unknown.

Alongside a J-beta primer mix, a sample-barcoded 5' primer served in a second PCR lasting about 6 to 12 cycles. A template-switch adaptor with 12 random nucleotides tagged each cDNA molecule. Each CDR3 protein gets one entry after TCRdb re-called the 5' RACE reads with MiXCR. Of 600,000 or so distinct CDR3 sequences listed, around 20% were seen once; the top ten hold approximately 3.6%. The receptor comes from a man in his 70s in good health. Specimen: blood.

The CDR3, as DNA: TGTGCCAGCAGACCCAGCGGGAGTGGGGCCTACGAGCAGTACTTC. This sequence encodes CASRPSGSGAYEQYF. The chain combines TRBV6-5 with TRBJ2-7; 8 bases agree with TRBD2. The V and J ends lost 6 bases and 2 bases, in that order; junction bases with no gene match: 9. In germline, CDR1 is MNHEY, CDR2 SVGAGI. The CDR3 runs 15 residues.